The next 28 T cell receptor beta chains were all read from a single sample in a study of PD-1 blockade in mismatch repair-deficient tumors. TCRdb keeps only in-frame clones here, not all; method: immunoSEQ multiplex PCR. The table lists some 14,000 clones, 86% of them singletons, with under 6% in the top ten. Time point meaning: 10-day in vitro stimulation with candidate neoantigen peptide 6. These receptors' targets are unknown. The sample in question was cells cultured in vitro, obtained from a patient treated with pembrolizumab. The receptors originated from an adult with mismatch repair-deficient cancer.

This sequence joins TRBV13 and TRBJ2-3; D gene ambiguous. V dropped 2 bases and J dropped 2 bases, with 2 bases sitting between them. The germline V gene has CDR1 PRHDT and CDR2 FYEKMQ (reference sequence). The CDR3 is 12 residues long. The CDR3 DNA reads TGTGCCAGCAGCTTATTCACAGATACGCAGTATTTT. Its protein is CASSLFTDTQYF.

The chain joins TRBV9 to TRBJ1-3; tentatively, D is TRBD1 (5 bases). CDR1 is SGDLS, CDR2 YYNGEE, per germline. V was cut by 2 bases and J by 3 bases, with 15 bases left in between. This CDR3 is built from 16 residues. CDR3 in amino acids: CASSVGTSVGGNTIYF. For the CDR3, the DNA is TGTGCCAGCAGCGTCGGGACTTCAGTTGGTGGAAACACCATATATTTT.

The chain employs TRBV7-3 and TRBJ2-2, with 8 bases matching TRBD2. The CDR3 is 17 residues long. Germline V CDR1 and CDR2: SGHTA, FQGTGA. The V and J ends lost 5 bases and 0 bases, in that order; junction bases with no gene match: 8. CDR3 region: CASSGTRAGANTGELFF. The CDR3 DNA reads TGTGCCAGCAGCGGTACTCGAGCGGGAGCGAACACCGGGGAGCTGTTTTTT.

The chain carries TRBV4-2 and TRBJ2-7; TRBD2 aligns across 8 bases. Germline values: CDR1 LGHNA, CDR2 YNFKEQ. The length of the CDR3 is 17 residues. Trimming removed 5 bases from V and 6 bases from J; junction bases left unmatched: 18. The CDR3, as DNA: TGTGCCAGCAGCTTTAGTCGCCTAGCGGGTACTCCGGGCGAGCAGTACTTC. As protein: CASSFSRLAGTPGEQYF.

This clone was picked up one time. V and J are TRBV27 and TRBJ2-3, with TRBD1 as a possible D gene (6 bases). This CDR3 is built from 16 residues. The V and J ends lost 6 bases and 0 bases respectively, with 16 bases between them. Looked up from germline, CDR1 is MNHEY and CDR2 is SMNVEV (reference sequence). The CDR3 DNA reads as TGTGCCAGCAGAGTTACAGGGCGGTTAAGCACAGATACGCAGTATTTT. It translates to CASRVTGRLSTDTQYF.

V usage is TRBV4-1 and J usage is TRBJ2-7, with TRBD2 matching over 10 bases. The length of the CDR3 is 16 residues. Germline V gene lookup returns CDR1 MGHRA and CDR2 YSYEKL. Germline trimming cut 0 bases from V and 7 bases from J; bases unmatched to any gene: 9. This CDR3 reads CASSQDGLAGVDEQYF. CDR3 in DNA: TGCGCCAGCAGCCAAGACGGGCTAGCGGGAGTGGATGAGCAGTACTTC.

V and J are TRBV6-5 and TRBJ2-7; D unresolved. Trimming left V 2 bases short and J 0 bases short, with 8 bases between. This CDR3 has 14 residues. Germline-derived CDR1 and CDR2 are MNHEY and SVGAGI. The CDR3 nucleotides are TGTGCCAGCAGTTACGCTCCTGGCTCCTACGAGCAGTACTTC. This sequence encodes CASSYAPGSYEQYF.

This clone was seen only a few times. The CDR3 loop is CASRPPGGGNEAFF. The CDR3 bases are TGTGCCAGCAGACCCCCGGGGGGAGGTAATGAAGCTTTCTTT. The rearrangement uses TRBV28 and TRBJ1-1; D perhaps matches TRBD1 (5 bases). Trimming pared 6 bases from V and 7 bases from J, leaving 18 bases between. The CDR3 totals 14 residues. Germline lookup yields CDR1 MDHEN and CDR2 SYDVKM.

This clone has only one observation. This chain joins TRBV6-5 and TRBJ1-1; 7 bases are a match to TRBD1. V lost 6 bases to trimming and J lost 0 bases; unmatched junction nucleotides: 4. Per germline, CDR1 MNHEY and CDR2 SVGAGI. The CDR3 has 14 amino acids. The CDR3 loop reads CASRNRGLNTEAFF. The CDR3 region has the DNA TGTGCCAGCAGGAACAGGGGTCTGAACACTGAAGCTTTCTTT.

The chain has TRBV7-6 and TRBJ1-5; TRBD1 is a possible D gene (5 bases). V was trimmed by 1 base and J by 7 bases, leaving 8 bases between them. The CDR3 runs 13 residues. The germline V gene has CDR1 SGHVS and CDR2 FNYEAQ. The CDR3 spells CASSLEWGQPQHF. Here the CDR3 DNA reads TGTGCCAGCAGCTTAGAGTGGGGGCAGCCCCAGCATTTT.

The genes are TRBV7-9 and TRBJ1-4, with TRBD1 matching 11 bases. The V segment lost 5 bases and the J segment 3 bases; nucleotides outside the gene matches: 5. CDR1 and CDR2 (germline): SEHNR, FQNEAQ (reference sequence). The CDR3 consists of 16 residues. The CDR3 loop reads CASSPRTGGANEKLFF. In nucleotides, the CDR3 is TGTGCCAGCAGCCCTAGGACAGGGGGCGCTAATGAAAAACTGTTTTTT. The full variable domain, completed using reference TRBV7-9 and TRBJ1-4, is DTGVSQNPRHKITKRGQNVTFRCDPISEHNRLYWYRQTLGQGPEFLTYFQNEAQLEKSRLLSDRFSAERPKGSFSTLEIQRTEQGDSAMYLCASSPRTGGANEKLFFGSGTQLSVL.

The V call is TRBV18, the J call TRBJ2-5; 15 nucleotides match TRBD2. This CDR3 comprises 16 residues. Germline values: CDR1 KGHSH, CDR2 LQKENI. V shed 5 bases and J 1 base; nucleotides not matched to a gene: 2. CDR3 DNA sequence: TGTGCCAGCTCATCGGGACTAGCGGGGGGCCAAGAGACCCAGTACTTC. Encoded protein: CASSSGLAGGQETQYF.

The chain carries TRBV9 and TRBJ2-5; 7 nucleotides align to TRBD2. The V gene's germline CDR1 is SGDLS and CDR2 YYNGEE. V shed 4 bases and J 4 bases; nucleotides not matched to a gene: 10. The CDR3 length is 15 residues. CDR3 amino acids: CASSSEGDYLETQYF. CDR3 nucleotides: TGTGCCAGCAGCTCCGAAGGGGACTACCTAGAGACCCAGTACTTC.

The chain joins TRBV6-1 to TRBJ1-1, with a possible D match to TRBD1 (5 bases). Germline V gene sequence: CDR1 MNHNS, CDR2 SASEGT. The CDR3 extends over 15 amino acids. V was shortened by 5 bases and J by 1 base, with 14 bases between the two germline ends. The CDR3 loop reads CASSRGDLGNTEAFF. The DNA of the CDR3 is TGTGCCAGCAGTCGGGGGGATCTGGGGAACACTGAAGCTTTCTTT.

This chain links TRBV5-1 with TRBJ1-2, with 7 bases aligning to TRBD1. Trimming at V came to 3 bases and at J to 7 bases, leaving 12 bases not matched to a gene. CDR3 length: 15 residues. Per the germline V gene, CDR1 is SGHRS and CDR2 is YFSETQ. CDR3 in amino acids: CASSSGQWPGSGYTF. In DNA form, the CDR3 reads TGCGCCAGCAGCTCGGGACAGTGGCCCGGTAGTGGCTACACCTTC.

The rearrangement joins TRBV2 to TRBJ2-7; possibly TRBD2 for D (5 bases). The germline gives CDR1 SNHLY, CDR2 FYNNEI. The CDR3 is 14 amino acids. V lost 8 bases and J lost 1, with 15 bases in between. The CDR3: CASQRYTLSYEQYF. CDR3 in DNA: TGTGCCAGCCAGCGGTACACTTTATCCTACGAGCAGTACTTC.

V and J are TRBV25-1 and TRBJ1-2; 10 bases match TRBD1. Germline CDR1 is MGHDK and CDR2 is SYGVNS. This CDR3 has 15 amino acids. V dropped 6 bases and J dropped 6; count of bases not matched to a gene: 10. The CDR3 coding sequence is TGTGCCAGCAGAACAGATTTTGGGACAGGGGATGGCTACACCTTC. Protein sequence: CASRTDFGTGDGYTF.

This chain joins TRBV28 and TRBJ2-5; TRBD2 matches 8 bases. The CDR3 has 15 amino acids. Looked up from germline, CDR1 is MDHEN and CDR2 is SYDVKM. V was clipped by 2 bases and J by 4 bases; unmatched bases: 6. CDR3 sequence reads: CASSLLGRAGETQYF. The CDR3 coding sequence is TGTGCCAGCAGTTTACTCGGGAGGGCAGGAGAGACCCAGTACTTC.

The rearrangement links TRBV6-6 to TRBJ2-1; D call uncertain. Germline loops: CDR1 MNHNY, CDR2 SVGAGI (reference sequence). With 6 bases removed from V and 7 bases from J, the gap between germline ends came to 7 bases. The CDR3 is 11 amino acids. The CDR3, as DNA: TGTGCCAGCAGCCTAGATAATGAGCAGTTCTTC. It codes for CASSLDNEQFF.

This chain uses TRBV11-2 with TRBJ2-1; D is perhaps TRBD1 or TRBD2 (5 bases each). Per the germline V gene, CDR1 is SGHAT and CDR2 is FQNNGV. The CDR3 has 14 residues. The V end was cut by 6 bases, the J end by 5 bases, with 14 bases between. CDR3 bases: TGTGCCAGCAGGGCTTTTCGGGGCCACAATGAGCAGTTCTTC. Translating it yields CASRAFRGHNEQFF.

The chain uses TRBV7-2 and TRBJ2-1; the D gene is possibly TRBD2 (6 bases). V was cut by 5 bases and J by 5 bases, with 16 bases left in between. The CDR3 is 15 residues long. Germline V gene data show CDR1 as SGHTA and CDR2 as FQGNSA. The CDR3 sequence: CASSPFPAGNNEQFF. For the CDR3, the DNA is TGTGCCAGCAGCCCGTTCCCAGCGGGCAACAATGAGCAGTTCTTC. Full variable domain (missing parts from reference TRBV7-2 and TRBJ2-1): GAGVSQSPSNKVTEKGKDVELRCDPISGHTALYWYRQSLGQGLEFLIYFQGNSAPDKSGLPSDRFSAERTGGSVSTLTIQRTQQEDSAVYLCASSPFPAGNNEQFFGPGTRLTVL.

The table lists this clone with a count of one. The rearrangement links TRBV5-1 to TRBJ2-1, with TRBD1 matching over 8 bases. J was trimmed by 6 bases and V by 2 bases; bases with no gene match: 7. This CDR3 has 15 amino acids. In germline, CDR1 is SGHRS, CDR2 YFSETQ. The CDR3 DNA follows: TGCGCCAGCAGCTTCCGGCAGGGGGCATCCAATGAGCAGTTCTTC. It yields the protein CASSFRQGASNEQFF.

The V call is TRBV29-1, the J call TRBJ2-7; D is ambiguous. The V gene's germline CDR1 is SQVTM and CDR2 ANQGSEA. The CDR3 is made up of 14 amino acids. V dropped 1 base and J dropped 3 bases, with 13 bases sitting between them. CDR3 DNA: TGCAGCGTTGAAGTCGGCCTCGGAGACTACGAGCAGTACTTC. This sequence encodes CSVEVGLGDYEQYF.

This chain links TRBV11-2 with TRBJ1-6; tentative D call: TRBD1 (5 bases). This CDR3 spans 14 amino acids. Germline CDR1 and CDR2: SGHAT and FQNNGV. V was trimmed by 5 bases and J by 4 bases, leaving 9 bases between them. This chain's CDR3 is CASSLRDYNSPLHF. CDR3 bases: TGTGCCAGCAGCCTCAGGGATTATAATTCACCCCTCCACTTT. The variable domain in full, completed from reference TRBV11-2 and TRBJ1-6, reads EAGVAQSPRYKIIEKRQSVAFWCNPISGHATLYWYQQILGQGPKLLIQFQNNGVVDDSQLPKDRFSAERLKGVDSTLKIQPAKLEDSAVYLCASSLRDYNSPLHFGNGTRLTVT.

V gene TRBV6-6 combines with J gene TRBJ2-5, with TRBD2 matching over 9 bases. V lost 4 bases, J lost 5 bases, and 8 bases stayed unmatched. Germline lookup yields CDR1 MNHNY and CDR2 SVGAGI (reference sequence). CDR3 length: 15 amino acids. The CDR3 loop reads CASSFSVAGAETQYF. CDR3 sequence (DNA): TGTGCCAGCAGTTTTTCCGTAGCGGGAGCGGAGACCCAGTACTTC.

CDR3 sequence (DNA): TGTGCCAGCAGTTACTCGGGGATTTTAAACACTGAAGCTTTCTTT. Protein sequence: CASSYSGILNTEAFF. The chain joins TRBV6-5 to TRBJ1-1; D not resolved. This CDR3 has 15 residues. V was cut by 0 bases and J by 2 bases, with 10 bases left in between. CDR1 MNHEY and CDR2 SVGAGI come from the germline V gene.

The J gene is TRBJ1-1, the V gene TRBV4-1; possibly TRBD1 for D (5 bases). The CDR3 is made up of 15 amino acids. V dropped 0 bases and J dropped 1 base, with 9 bases sitting between them. Looked up from germline, CDR1 is MGHRA and CDR2 is YSYEKL. The CDR3 loop is CASSQDGAGNTEAFF. The CDR3 DNA sequence: TGCGCCAGCAGCCAAGATGGGGCCGGGAACACTGAAGCTTTCTTT.

The rearrangement links TRBV7-2 to TRBJ2-3, with 14 bases identical to TRBD2. In germline, CDR1 is SGHTA, CDR2 FQGNSA. The length of the CDR3 is 19 residues. The V gene end was trimmed by 1 base and the J gene end by 2 bases; junction bases not matched to a gene: 8. The CDR3 loop is CASSLGPGLAGVFTDTQYF. The CDR3 DNA is TGTGCCAGCAGCTTAGGACCGGGACTAGCGGGAGTCTTCACAGATACGCAGTATTTT.